There are many counts of the clone carrying this TCR beta chain. RNA transcripts yielded amplified TCR beta CDR3 regions. Researchers ran a first-round RT-PCR on the TCR CDR3 using the HTBI primer set. TCRdb re-analysed the multiplex PCR reads in MiXCR, keeping a single row per CDR3 protein. The data show roughly 570,000 distinct CDR3 sequences, around 14% seen once. The data belong to a study of T cells in Graves' hyperthyroidism and ophthalmopathy. Trimming pared 6 bases from V and 0 bases from J, leaving 14 bases between. The length of the CDR3 is 16 residues. The sample comprised blood. The origin of this receptor is a woman under 40 with Graves' hyperthyroidism. The chain links TRBV12-3 or TRBV12-4 to TRBJ1-4; no clear D gene. The CDR3 DNA follows: TGTGCCAGCAGCCCCCTTTACAGTGCAACTAATGAAAAACTGTTTTTT. Translated, it gives CASSPLYSATNEKLFF.